The 23 T cell receptor beta chains reported below all come from one sample, sequenced in a study of blood T cell repertoires in COVID-19. Sequencing used immunoSEQ multiplex PCR; TCRdb keeps in-frame clones, though not all of them. The table lists about 180,000 clones, around 86% of them singletons. The sequenced sample was peripheral blood. All receptors come from a woman in her 30s with active or convalescent COVID-19.

The count of this clone is one. The V gene is TRBV2, the J gene TRBJ1-6, with a possible D match to TRBD1 (5 bases). This CDR3 is built from 15 residues. Germline V gene lookup returns CDR1 SNHLY and CDR2 FYNNEI. V dropped 5 bases and J dropped 9 bases, with 17 bases sitting between them. CDR3 in DNA: TGTGCCAGCAGTCTTAGACAGCCGGGTACTTCACCCCTCCACTTT. It codes for CASSLRQPGTSPLHF.

The genes are TRBV30 and TRBJ2-1, with TRBD2 identical over 8 bases. Unmatched junction bases numbered 11, after V lost 3 bases and J lost 7 bases. CDR3 length: 15 residues. In germline, CDR1 is GTSNPN, CDR2 SVGIG (reference sequence). CDR3: CAWSSGGSGWNEQFF. Here the CDR3 DNA reads TGTGCCTGGAGCAGCGGGGGTTCCGGATGGAATGAGCAGTTCTTC.

The chain uses TRBV7-2 and TRBJ2-5; 8 nucleotides agree with TRBD2. Germline V CDR1 and CDR2: SGHTA, FQGNSA. The CDR3 extends over 17 amino acids. J gave up 5 bases and V 1 base, and 12 bases lay outside the gene matches. CDR3 in amino acids: CASSLDLLAGGVETQYF. Written as DNA, the CDR3 is TGTGCCAGCAGCTTAGATCTATTGGCGGGAGGCGTCGAGACCCAGTACTTC.

This clone came up a few times. The chain combines TRBV7-2 with TRBJ1-6; 7 bases are shared with TRBD1. V was clipped by 0 bases and J by 5 bases; unmatched bases: 22. The CDR3 has 22 amino acids. CDR1 is SGHTA, CDR2 FQGNSA, per germline. The CDR3 bases are TGTGCCAGCAGCTTAGCGCGGGCTGACAGGGACAAATCACAGGTCGATAATTCACCCCTCCACTTT. It specifies CASSLARADRDKSQVDNSPLHF.

The chain links TRBV5-4 to TRBJ1-1; D possibly corresponds to TRBD1 (5 bases). Trimming removed 4 bases from V and 0 bases from J, with 19 bases in between. This CDR3 has 17 residues. Germline V lookup: CDR1 SGHNT, CDR2 YYREEE (reference sequence). The CDR3 DNA is TGTGCCAGCAGCGTGGGGACGGGAAACCTTATGAACACTGAAGCTTTCTTT. As protein: CASSVGTGNLMNTEAFF.

This rearrangement joins TRBV7-9 to TRBJ2-3, with D possibly being TRBD1 (5 bases). The V gene lost 5 bases and the J gene lost 4 bases, with 19 bases spanning the gap. CDR1 SEHNR and CDR2 FQNEAQ come from the germline V gene (reference sequence). The CDR3 length is 16 residues. The CDR3 reads CASSAAEGVYADTQYF. The CDR3 region has the DNA TGTGCCAGCAGCGCTGCGGAAGGGGTTTATGCAGATACGCAGTATTTT.

This chain uses TRBV2 with TRBJ1-2; maybe TRBD1 (5 bases). Germline CDR1 is SNHLY and CDR2 is FYNNEI. V lost 10 bases to trimming and J lost 4 bases, with 16 bases between them. This CDR3 spans 13 amino acids. CDR3 sequence: CANTNQGTYGYTF. In DNA form, the CDR3 reads TGTGCCAACACAAACCAGGGCACCTATGGCTACACCTTC.

With regard to this clone: The same CDR3 is also encoded by other DNA sequences in this sample. The CDR3 DNA follows: TGTGCCAGCAGCAGAGGGACAGGGGGCTCGTACGAGCAGTACTTC. Residues: CASSRGTGGSYEQYF. The J gene is TRBJ2-7, the V gene TRBV7-2, with 12 nucleotides matching TRBD1. Germline CDR1 SGHTA, CDR2 FQGNSA. This CDR3 spans 15 amino acids. The V gene end was trimmed by 5 bases and the J gene end by 4 bases; junction bases not matched to a gene: 6.

The chain joins TRBV4-1 to TRBJ2-1, with 8 bases that match TRBD2. The CDR3 sequence is 16 residues long. V dropped 0 bases and J dropped 7; count of bases not matched to a gene: 8. The germline gives CDR1 MGHRA, CDR2 YSYEKL. The CDR3 spells CASSQEWLAGWNEQFF. As DNA, the CDR3 is TGCGCCAGCAGCCAAGAATGGCTAGCGGGCTGGAATGAGCAGTTCTTC.

This sequence joins TRBV19 and TRBJ2-1, with 9 bases matching TRBD2. Looked up from germline, CDR1 is LNHDA and CDR2 is SQIVND (reference sequence). V shed 4 bases and J 8 bases; nucleotides not matched to a gene: 9. This CDR3 comprises 15 residues. The CDR3 loop reads CASSNRAGGVYEQFF. In DNA, the CDR3 is TGTGCCAGTAGTAATAGAGCGGGGGGCGTTTATGAGCAGTTCTTC.

V is TRBV25-1 and J is TRBJ1-5, with 12 positions matching TRBD1. CDR3 length equals 16 residues. V trimming: 2 bases; J trimming: 6 bases; junction bases outside the gene matches: 5. Germline V gene data show CDR1 as MGHDK and CDR2 as SYGVNS. This CDR3 reads CASSEGTGGFSQPQHF. In DNA form, the CDR3 reads TGTGCCAGCAGTGAAGGGACAGGGGGCTTTAGTCAGCCCCAGCATTTT.

This chain links TRBV3-1 (or the pseudogene TRBV3-2) with TRBJ1-2; D is unclear. The V end lost 6 bases, the J end lost 7 bases, and 9 bases lay between the germline ends. This CDR3 spans 11 amino acids. Per germline, CDR1 LGHDT and CDR2 YNNKEL (reference sequence). The CDR3 sequence is CASSGPIGYTF. For the CDR3, the DNA is TGTGCCAGCAGTGGGCCCATTGGCTACACCTTC.

This clone has just a few counts. The chain combines TRBV4-1 with TRBJ1-5, with D hard to call. Germline CDR1 is MGHRA and CDR2 is YSYEKL. CDR3 length equals 15 residues. With 0 bases removed from V and 0 bases from J, the gap between germline ends came to 6 bases. This CDR3 reads CASSQDVASNQPQHF. Written as DNA, the CDR3 is TGCGCCAGCAGCCAAGATGTGGCTAGCAATCAGCCCCAGCATTTT.

V usage is TRBV4-1 and J usage is TRBJ1-5; 7 bases agree with TRBD1. CDR1 and CDR2 (germline): MGHRA, YSYEKL. J was trimmed by 3 bases and V by 0 bases; bases with no gene match: 2. The CDR3 contains 15 residues. CDR3: CASSQDRGVNQPQHF. The CDR3 DNA is TGCGCCAGCAGCCAAGACAGGGGGGTCAATCAGCCCCAGCATTTT.

The rearrangement uses TRBV5-5 and TRBJ2-7; TRBD1 agrees at 8 bases. The CDR3 has 15 amino acids. The V gene's germline CDR1 is SGHKS and CDR2 YYEKEE (reference sequence). The V gene end was trimmed by 2 bases and the J gene end by 3 bases; junction bases not matched to a gene: 7. CDR3 protein: CASSFGTGGGYEQYF. The DNA of the CDR3 is TGTGCCAGCAGCTTTGGCACAGGGGGAGGCTACGAGCAGTACTTC.

The chain combines TRBV12-3 or TRBV12-4 with TRBJ2-4; TRBD1 agrees at 9 bases. V shed 4 bases, J shed 6 bases, and the junction held 1 base outside the gene matches. This CDR3 region has 13 residues. CDR3 amino acids: CASSSGQGNIQYF. The CDR3 nucleotides are TGTGCCAGCAGTTCGGGACAGGGAAACATTCAGTACTTC.

The V and J genes are TRBV5-4 and TRBJ2-7; D call uncertain. With 4 bases removed from V and 6 bases from J, the gap between germline ends came to 11 bases. This CDR3 has 12 residues. Germline V gene lookup returns CDR1 SGHNT and CDR2 YYREEE (reference sequence). In DNA form, the CDR3 reads TGTGCCAGCAGCCTTCCCCGAGGCGAGCAGTACTTC. It encodes CASSLPRGEQYF.

The chain links TRBV9 to TRBJ1-4; D is undetermined. Between the trimmed V and J ends, which lost 1 base and 7 bases, there was a span of 11 bases. CDR3 length equals 14 residues. CDR1 is SGDLS, CDR2 YYNGEE, per germline. CDR3 DNA: TGTGCCAGCAGCGTATGGCGCCCTAGTGAAAAACTGTTTTTT. Translated, it gives CASSVWRPSEKLFF.

J is TRBJ1-1 and V is TRBV2, with a tentative D call TRBD1 (5 bases). There are 13 residues in the CDR3. Looked up from germline, CDR1 is SNHLY and CDR2 is FYNNEI. Between the trimmed V and J ends, which lost 4 bases and 1 base, there was a span of 7 bases. The CDR3 protein is CASSGQPNTEAFF. CDR3 nucleotides: TGTGCCAGCAGTGGACAGCCGAACACTGAAGCTTTCTTT. The full variable domain, completed using reference TRBV2 and TRBJ1-1, is EPEVTQTPSHQVTQMGQEVILRCVPISNHLYFYWYRQILGQKVEFLVSFYNNEISEKSEIFDDQFSVERPDGSNFTLKIRSTKLEDSAMYFCASSGQPNTEAFFGQGTRLTVV.

The CDR3 DNA sequence: TGTGCCAGCACTGGACAGTCAGGGCGGTCACCCCTCCACTTT. This encodes CASTGQSGRSPLHF. The V gene is TRBV6-5, the J gene TRBJ1-6, with D possibly matching TRBD1 (6 bases). Germline V gives CDR1 MNHEY, CDR2 SVGAGI. This CDR3 has 14 residues. V was cut by 7 bases and J by 10 bases, with 17 bases left in between.

This chain links TRBV7-9 with TRBJ2-1; 9 bases are shared with TRBD2. The V segment lost 7 bases and the J segment 6 bases; nucleotides outside the gene matches: 7. Per germline, CDR1 SEHNR and CDR2 FQNEAQ (reference sequence). This CDR3 region has 14 residues. The CDR3 region is CASTPSGAGNEQFF. CDR3 in DNA: TGTGCCAGCACCCCTAGCGGGGCGGGCAATGAGCAGTTCTTC.

V gene TRBV7-9 combines with J gene TRBJ1-3, with D uncertain. From germline, CDR1 is SEHNR and CDR2 FQNEAQ (reference sequence). This CDR3 is 16 amino acids long. The V and J ends lost 1 base and 0 bases respectively, with 10 bases between them. The CDR3 nucleotides are TGTGCCAGCAGCTTAGGAGCAGGACTCTCTGGAAACACCATATATTTT. The encoded protein is CASSLGAGLSGNTIYF.

V usage is TRBV5-5 and J usage is TRBJ2-1, with 10 bases that match TRBD2. CDR1 is SGHKS and CDR2 is YYEKEE in the germline V gene (reference sequence). Losses at the gene ends were 3 bases for V and 4 bases for J; bases not matched to a gene: 7. There are 16 residues in the CDR3. The CDR3 is CASSSGLAELYNEQFF. CDR3 bases: TGTGCCAGCAGCTCCGGACTAGCGGAGCTTTACAATGAGCAGTTCTTC.